The subject of this entry is one T cell receptor beta chain. The same CDR3 arises from other DNA sequences in this sample as well. This specimen belongs to a study of cytomegalovirus exposure and HLA in healthy donors. The V end was cut by 1 base, the J end by 4 bases, with 4 bases between. From germline, CDR1 is SGHRS and CDR2 YFSETQ. This CDR3 is built from 12 residues. Use of 60 Vbeta and 13 Jbeta primers characterized the PCR. Using immunoSEQ multiplex PCR, the repertoire was profiled, and TCRdb retains in-frame clones only, with some absent. The sample gives around 97,000 clones, 76% of which show up once; 10% to 13% is in the top ten.

The sample was PBMCs. The chain uses TRBV5-1 and TRBJ2-3; D is unclear. The TCR originated in a woman aged 18 to 35 in good health and CMV-seropositive. In DNA form, the CDR3 reads TGCGCCAGCAGCTTGTCCGCAGATACGCAGTATTTT. It codes for CASSLSADTQYF.